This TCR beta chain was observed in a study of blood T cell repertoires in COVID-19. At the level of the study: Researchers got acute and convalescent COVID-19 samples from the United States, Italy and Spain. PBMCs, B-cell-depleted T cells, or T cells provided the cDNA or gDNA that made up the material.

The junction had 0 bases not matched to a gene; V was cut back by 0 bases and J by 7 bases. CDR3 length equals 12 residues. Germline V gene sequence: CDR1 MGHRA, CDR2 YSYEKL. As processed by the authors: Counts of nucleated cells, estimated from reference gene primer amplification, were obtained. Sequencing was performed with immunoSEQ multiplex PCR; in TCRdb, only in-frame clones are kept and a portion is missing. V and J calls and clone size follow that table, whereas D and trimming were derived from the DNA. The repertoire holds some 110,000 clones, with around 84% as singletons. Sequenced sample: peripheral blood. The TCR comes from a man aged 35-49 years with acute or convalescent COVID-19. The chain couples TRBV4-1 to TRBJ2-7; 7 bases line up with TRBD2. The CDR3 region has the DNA TGCGCCAGCAGCCAAGACGGGGGGGAGCAGTACTTC. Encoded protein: CASSQDGGEQYF.